One and the same sample provided the 5 T cell receptor beta chains below, sequenced in a study of blood T cells in healthy people across ages (dated by TCRdb to the mid-2010s). Library preparation was by 5' RACE. Sequencing was performed on an Illumina HiSeq 2500. A second PCR of roughly 7 to 12 cycles was run with a J-beta primer mix and a sample-barcoded 5' primer. TCRdb reprocessed the public reads (quality trimming at Q25 with fastp, clone calling with MiXCR) and kept in-frame beta chains. Rows merge per CDR3 protein into single entries with the most common DNA and genes. Here the sample has some 1.5 million distinct CDR3 sequences; roughly 27% occur a single time. The ten largest account for roughly 8.2% of the sample. The sequencing sample was made of blood. The receptor source for this set is a woman between 25 and 40 years old in good health.

To note about this clonotype: Possible read error: a much larger clone is one base away. The V gene is TRBV5-8, the J gene TRBJ2-3; weak D call: TRBD2 (5 bases). The CDR3 consists of 13 residues. CDR1 is SGHTS and CDR2 is YDEGEE in the germline V gene. Trimming took 10 bases from V and 6 from J, leaving 18 bases between them. The CDR3 reads CAGTPYAGDTQYF. The CDR3 nucleotides are TGTGCCGGCACCCCGTATGCGGGCGATACGCAGTATTTT.

This clonotype was found many times. The gene calls are TRBV12-3 or TRBV12-4 and TRBJ1-1; D is undetermined. V was pared by 3 bases and J by 1 base, with 6 bases between. The CDR3 spans 13 residues. Written as DNA, the CDR3 is TGTGCCAGCAGTTTTTCGGAGAACACTGAAGCTTTCTTT. This translates into CASSFSENTEAFF.

Of note for this clonotype: This may arise from a read error, as a much more abundant clone is one base away. The V gene is TRBV7-9, the J gene TRBJ2-1; tentatively, D is TRBD1 or TRBD2 (5 bases each). The J call may be wrong; the DNA end is better matched by TRBJ2-7. Germline V gene data show CDR1 as SEHNR and CDR2 as FQNEAQ (reference sequence). CDR3 length: 13 residues. CDR3 DNA: TGTGCCAGCAGCTTTAGGGACGGCAATGAGCAGTACTTC. Translated: CASSFRDGNEQYF.

This clonotype was counted a few times. The chain links TRBV30 to TRBJ1-1; 9 bases line up with TRBD1. V was clipped by 4 bases and J by 4 bases; unmatched bases: 4. Germline CDR1 and CDR2: GTSNPN and SVGIG (reference sequence). The CDR3 is 13 amino acids. Written as DNA, the CDR3 is TGTGCCTGGACTACAGGGGGCCGCACTGAAGCTTTCTTT. This gives the protein CAWTTGGRTEAFF. The whole variable domain, remainder taken from reference TRBV30 and TRBJ1-1, is SQTIHQWPATLVQPVGSPLSLECTVEGTSNPNLYWYRQAAGRGLQLLFYSVGIGQISSEVPQNLSASRPQDRQFILSSKKLLLSDSGFYLCAWTTGGRTEAFFGQGTRLTVV.

This clonotype was seen only a few times. The V gene is TRBV5-1, the J gene TRBJ2-1; 9 bases line up with TRBD2. Looked up from germline, CDR1 is SGHRS and CDR2 is YFSETQ. This CDR3 contains 13 residues. J was trimmed by 10 bases and V by 4 bases; bases with no gene match: 6. The CDR3 spells CASSELAGDEQFF. Here the CDR3 DNA reads TGCGCCAGCAGCGAGTTAGCGGGAGACGAGCAGTTCTTC.